These 2 T cell receptor beta chains were sequenced from one sample in a study of CD8 T cells in Susac syndrome. RNA totalling about 0.45 to 1 ug underwent reverse transcription with random hexamers. TCRdb fed the immunoSEQ multiplex PCR reads into MiXCR, producing one record per CDR3 protein. This table has 210,000 or so distinct CDR3 sequences, about 90% appearing once. The sequencing input was CD8+ T cells from PBMCs. The receptors were sampled from a human donor with multiple sclerosis.

The rearrangement joins TRBV7-9 to TRBJ1-2, with D unresolved. The germline V gene encodes CDR1 SEHNR and CDR2 FQNEAQ (reference sequence). This CDR3 comprises 15 residues. Trimming stripped 5 bases from V and 1 base from J, with 14 bases between. The CDR3 DNA is TGTGCCAGCAGCGGCAGACTATCATTTAACTATGGCTACACCTTC. Translating gives CASSGRLSFNYGYTF. Combining the CDR3 with reference TRBV7-9 and TRBJ1-2 gives the whole variable domain DTGVSQNPRHKITKRGQNVTFRCDPISEHNRLYWYRQTLGQGPEFLTYFQNEAQLEKSRLLSDRFSAERPKGSFSTLEIQRTEQGDSAMYLCASSGRLSFNYGYTFGSGTRLTVV.

This chain links TRBV29-1 with TRBJ2-3; TRBD1 might be the D (5 bases). Germline values: CDR1 SQVTM, CDR2 ANQGSEA. The CDR3 totals 13 residues. V lost 6 bases and J lost 4, with 14 bases in between. CDR3 in DNA: TGCAGCGTGGGCCAGGGTGGGGCAGATACGCAGTATTTT. Its protein product is CSVGQGGADTQYF.